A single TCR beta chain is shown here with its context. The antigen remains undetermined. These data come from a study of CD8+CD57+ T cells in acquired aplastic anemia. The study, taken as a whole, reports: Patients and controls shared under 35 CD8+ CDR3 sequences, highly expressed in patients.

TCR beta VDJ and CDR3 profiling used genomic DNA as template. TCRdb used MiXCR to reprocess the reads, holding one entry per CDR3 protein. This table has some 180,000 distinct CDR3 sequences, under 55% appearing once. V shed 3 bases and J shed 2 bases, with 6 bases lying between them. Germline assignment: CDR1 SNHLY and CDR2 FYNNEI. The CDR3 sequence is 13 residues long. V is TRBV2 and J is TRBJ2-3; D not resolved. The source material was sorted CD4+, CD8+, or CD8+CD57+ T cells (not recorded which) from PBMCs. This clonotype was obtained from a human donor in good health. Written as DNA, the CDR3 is TGTGCCAGCAGTGAGGACGTCACAGATACGCAGTATTTT. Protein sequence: CASSEDVTDTQYF.